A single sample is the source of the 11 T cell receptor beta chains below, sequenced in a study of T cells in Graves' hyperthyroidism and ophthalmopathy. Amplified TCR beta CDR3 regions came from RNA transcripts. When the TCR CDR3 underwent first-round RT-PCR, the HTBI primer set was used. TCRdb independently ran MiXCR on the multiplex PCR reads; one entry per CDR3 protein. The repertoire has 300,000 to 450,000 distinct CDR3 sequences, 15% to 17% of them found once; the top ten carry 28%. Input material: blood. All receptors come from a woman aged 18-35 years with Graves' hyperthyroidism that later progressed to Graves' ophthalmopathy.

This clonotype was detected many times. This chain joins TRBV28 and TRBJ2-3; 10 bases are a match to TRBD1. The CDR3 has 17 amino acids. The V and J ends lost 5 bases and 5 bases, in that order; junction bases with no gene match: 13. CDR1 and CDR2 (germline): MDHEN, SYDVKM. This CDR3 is CASSGVAGTGVLDTQYF. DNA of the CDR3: TGTGCCAGCAGTGGGGTCGCCGGGACAGGGGTTCTAGATACGCAGTATTTT. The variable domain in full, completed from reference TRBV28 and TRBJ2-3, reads DVKVTQSSRYLVKRTGEKVFLECVQDMDHENMFWYRQDPGLGLRLIYFSYDVKMKEKGDIPEGYSVSREKKERFSLILESASTNQTSMYLCASSGVAGTGVLDTQYFGPGTRLTVL.

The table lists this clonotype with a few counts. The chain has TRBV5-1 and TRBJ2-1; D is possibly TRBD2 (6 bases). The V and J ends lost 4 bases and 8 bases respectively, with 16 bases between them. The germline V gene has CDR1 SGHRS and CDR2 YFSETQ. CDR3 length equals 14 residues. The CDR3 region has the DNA TGCGCCAGCAGCGGGGGACTCCGCGGGGATGAGCAGTTCTTC. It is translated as CASSGGLRGDEQFF.

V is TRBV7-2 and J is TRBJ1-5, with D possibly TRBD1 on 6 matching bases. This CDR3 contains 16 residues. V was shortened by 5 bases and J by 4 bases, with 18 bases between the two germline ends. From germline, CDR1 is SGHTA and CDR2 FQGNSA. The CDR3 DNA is TGTGCCAGCAGCCACAAGCAGGGGAGGTTTAATCAGCCCCAGCATTTT. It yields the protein CASSHKQGRFNQPQHF.

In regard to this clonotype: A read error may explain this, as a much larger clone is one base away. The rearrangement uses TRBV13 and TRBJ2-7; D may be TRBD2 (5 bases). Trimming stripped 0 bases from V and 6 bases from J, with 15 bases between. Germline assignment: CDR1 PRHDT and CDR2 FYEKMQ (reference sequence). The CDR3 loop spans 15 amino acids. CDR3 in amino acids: CASSLGGVSSTEQYF. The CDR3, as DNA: TGTGCCAGCAGCTTAGGCGGGGTCAGTAGCACCGAGCAGTACTTC. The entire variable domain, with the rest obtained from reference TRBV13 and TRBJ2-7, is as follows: AAGVIQSPRHLIKEKRETATLKCYPIPRHDTVYWYQQGPGQDPQFLISFYEKMQSDKGSIPDRFSAQQFSDYHSELNMSSLELGDSALYFCASSLGGVSSTEQYFGPGTRLTVT.

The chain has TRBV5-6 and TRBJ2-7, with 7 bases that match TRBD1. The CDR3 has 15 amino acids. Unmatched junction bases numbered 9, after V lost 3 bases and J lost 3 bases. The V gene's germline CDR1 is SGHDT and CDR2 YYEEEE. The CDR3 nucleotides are TGTGCCAGCAGCTCTCGGACGACAGGGTTCTACGAGCAGTACTTC. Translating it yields CASSSRTTGFYEQYF.

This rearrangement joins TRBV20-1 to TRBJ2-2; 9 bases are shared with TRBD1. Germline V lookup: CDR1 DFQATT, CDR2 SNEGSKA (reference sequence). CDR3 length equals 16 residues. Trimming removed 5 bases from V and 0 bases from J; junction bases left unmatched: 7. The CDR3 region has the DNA TGCAGTGCTCGGGACAGGGCTTGGTCGAACACCGGGGAGCTGTTTTTT. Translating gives CSARDRAWSNTGELFF.

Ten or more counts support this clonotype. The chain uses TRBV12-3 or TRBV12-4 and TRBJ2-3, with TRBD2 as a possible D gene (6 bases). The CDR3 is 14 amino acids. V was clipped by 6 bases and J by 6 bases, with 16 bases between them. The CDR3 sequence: CASSNTPRGDTQYF. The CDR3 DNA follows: TGTGCCAGCAGCAACACGCCGCGGGGCGATACGCAGTATTTT.

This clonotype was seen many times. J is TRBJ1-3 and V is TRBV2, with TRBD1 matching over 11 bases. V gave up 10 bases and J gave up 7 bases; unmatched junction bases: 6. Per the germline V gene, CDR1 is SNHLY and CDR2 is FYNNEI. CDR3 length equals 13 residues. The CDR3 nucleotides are TGTGCCATCGAGGACAGGGGGCATAACACCATATATTTT. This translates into CAIEDRGHNTIYF.

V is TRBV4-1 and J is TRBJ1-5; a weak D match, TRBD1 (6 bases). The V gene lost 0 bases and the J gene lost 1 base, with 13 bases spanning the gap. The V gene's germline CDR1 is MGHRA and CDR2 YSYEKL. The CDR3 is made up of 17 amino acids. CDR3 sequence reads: CASSQEAGALSNQPQHF. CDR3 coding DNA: TGCGCCAGCAGCCAAGAGGCAGGGGCTTTAAGCAATCAGCCCCAGCATTTT.

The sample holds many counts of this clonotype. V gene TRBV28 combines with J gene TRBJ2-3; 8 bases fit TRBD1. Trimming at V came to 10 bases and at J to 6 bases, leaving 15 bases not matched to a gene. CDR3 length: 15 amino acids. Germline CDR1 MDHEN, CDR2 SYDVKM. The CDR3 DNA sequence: TGTGCCACTTCCCCCCCGGACAGGGTCGCGGATACGCAGTATTTT. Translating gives CATSPPDRVADTQYF.

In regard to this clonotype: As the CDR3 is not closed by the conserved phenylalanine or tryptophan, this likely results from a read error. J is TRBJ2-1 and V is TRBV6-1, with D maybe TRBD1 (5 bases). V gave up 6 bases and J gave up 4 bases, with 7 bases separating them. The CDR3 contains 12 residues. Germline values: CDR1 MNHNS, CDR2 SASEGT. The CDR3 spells CASRGVYNEQFL. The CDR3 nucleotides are TGTGCCAGCAGAGGGGTTTACAATGAGCAGTTCCTC.